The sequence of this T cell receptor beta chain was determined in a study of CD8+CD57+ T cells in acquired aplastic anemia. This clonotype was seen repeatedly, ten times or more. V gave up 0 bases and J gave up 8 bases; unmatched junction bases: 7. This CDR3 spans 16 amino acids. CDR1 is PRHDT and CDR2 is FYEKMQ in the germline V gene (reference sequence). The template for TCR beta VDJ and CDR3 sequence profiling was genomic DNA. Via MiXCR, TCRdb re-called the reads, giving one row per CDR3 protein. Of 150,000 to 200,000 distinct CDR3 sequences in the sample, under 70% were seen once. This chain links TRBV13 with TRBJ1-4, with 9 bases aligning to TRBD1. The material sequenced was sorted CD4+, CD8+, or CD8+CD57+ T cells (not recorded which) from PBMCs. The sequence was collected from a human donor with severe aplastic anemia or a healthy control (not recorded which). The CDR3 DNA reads TGTGCCAGCAGCTTAGGCCTGGGACAGGGTCGCGAAAAACTGTTTTTT. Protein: CASSLGLGQGREKLFF.